What follows describes a single TCR beta chain. The sample originates from a study of type 1 regulatory T cells. Study overall: An in vitro protocol generated T-allo10, a Tr1-enriched, alloantigen-specific CD4 T cell product.

The CDR3 consists of 15 residues. Germline V gives CDR1 SGHRS, CDR2 YFSETQ. V gave up 5 bases and J gave up 3 bases; unmatched junction bases: 10. MiXCR, applied by TCRdb to the reads, yields one record per CDR3 protein. The sample yields some 90,000 distinct CDR3 sequences, about a third seen once. The chain has TRBV5-1 and TRBJ2-7; 8 bases align to TRBD1. This receptor was taken from a human donor in good health. The source material was CD4+ T cells, either the whole sample or a sorted fraction (not recorded which). The CDR3 protein is CASRPDRGWDYEQYF. The CDR3 bases are TGCGCCAGCAGACCCGACAGGGGATGGGACTACGAGCAGTACTTC.